This is a list of T cell receptor beta chains from one sample in a study of blood T cell repertoires in COVID-19. The data were produced by immunoSEQ multiplex PCR, yet TCRdb's version contains in-frame clones alone and is incomplete. The table has approximately 140,000 clones, about 85% seen once; the top ten hold over 4%. The sequenced material came from PBMCs or T cells enriched from blood (not recorded which). Source of these receptors: a woman in her thirties or forties who had been exposed to COVID-19. Each CDR3 is given with its conserved first and last residue. D genes are given only for firm matches. Only some rows state a clone size, as once, few, many or a class for expanded clones.

j_gene,d_gene,abundance,v_gene,len,CDR3nt,CDR3aa
TRBJ1-4,TRBD1,once,TRBV9,17,TGTGCCAGCAGCGTGTCCGATAGGGGGCTTAGGGGTGAAAAACTGTTTTTT,CASSVSDRGLRGEKLFF
TRBJ2-1,TRBD2,few,TRBV2,12,TGTGCCAGCAGGTCTAGCGGAAATGAGCAGTTCTTC,CASRSSGNEQFF
TRBJ1-1,NA,NA,TRBV6-5,14,TGTGCCAGCAGCTCGACTAACCTCGGGTCTGAAGCTTTCTTT,CASSSTNLGSEAFF
TRBJ1-4,NA,NA,TRBV19,14,TGTGCCAGTAGTATGGGACAAGGGCCTGAAAAACTGTTTTTT,CASSMGQGPEKLFF
TRBJ2-2,NA,NA,TRBV5-1,14,TGCGCCAGCCAAGGAGGGCAGGGCACCGGGGAGCTGTTTTTT,CASQGGQGTGELFF
TRBJ2-1,NA,NA,TRBV29-1,12,TGCAGCGTTGAAGAATCGGCGGATGAGCAGTTCTTC,CSVEESADEQFF
TRBJ1-5,NA,NA,TRBV25-1,14,TGTGCCAGCAGTGAATGGAGGGTGGCTCAGCCCCAGCATTTT,CASSEWRVAQPQHF
TRBJ2-7,NA,NA,TRBV11-2,15,TGTGCCAGCAGCTTAGGGGGAATTTGGGGCCACGAGCAGTACTTC,CASSLGGIWGHEQYF
TRBJ2-7,NA,NA,TRBV29-1,14,TGCAGCGTTGAAGGTCTAGCGAGCTCCTACGAGCAGTACTTC,CSVEGLASSYEQYF
TRBJ1-5,TRBD1,NA,TRBV10-2,15,TGCGCCAGCAGCCTCGGACAGGGGGGCAGTCAGCCCCAGCATTTT,CASSLGQGGSQPQHF
TRBJ2-4,TRBD2,NA,TRBV5-4,16,TGTGCCAGCAGCCTACTTCTAGCGGGTCGCAAAAACATTCAGTACTTC,CASSLLLAGRKNIQYF
TRBJ2-7,TRBD2,NA,TRBV6-2/TRBV6-3,18,TGTGCCAGCAGCCCTTTGTCCTTTCCCCGGGAGGTCTCCTACGAGCAGTACTTC,CASSPLSFPREVSYEQYF
TRBJ2-2,TRBD1,NA,TRBV7-8,16,TGTGCCAGCAGCTCGACCGGACAGGGCTGGACCGGGGAGCTGTTTTTT,CASSSTGQGWTGELFF